The clone carrying this T cell receptor (beta chain) was counted between two and nine times. Its target is not known. The CDR3 consists of 15 residues. CDR1 is MNHNS, CDR2 SASEGT, per germline. Trimming took off 3 bases at V and 0 bases at J, with 11 bases between the two ends. The source of the sample is a study of cytomegalovirus exposure and HLA in healthy donors. Study-wide results and caveats: Apart from CMV serostatus, no immune exposure information was available.

PCR involved 60 Vbeta and 13 Jbeta primers. The method was immunoSEQ multiplex PCR; TCRdb's version includes in-frame clones alone and lacks a portion of them. The table lists about 150,000 clones, roughly 80% of them singletons. The genes are TRBV6-1 and TRBJ1-2; possible D gene TRBD1, 5 bases. The sequenced sample consisted of PBMCs. This receptor was taken from a woman between 40 and 55 years old in good health and CMV-seropositive. Here the CDR3 DNA reads TGTGCCAGCAGTGAGTGGGGCAGAGCTAACTATGGCTACACCTTC. This translates into CASSEWGRANYGYTF.